The source of this TCR beta chain is a study of cytomegalovirus exposure and HLA in healthy donors. This clone has more than one count but fewer than ten. Researchers ran the PCR with 60 Vbeta and 13 Jbeta primers. The protocol was immunoSEQ multiplex PCR, while the TCRdb copy is restricted to in-frame clones and leaves out a portion. The sample holds 100,000 or so clones, roughly 77% seen once. V was trimmed by 6 bases and J by 0 bases, leaving 19 bases between them. The CDR3 runs to 17 residues. The sequenced sample was PBMCs. The chain combines TRBV5-3 with TRBJ2-4, with D possibly matching TRBD1 (5 bases). TRBV5-3 is an open reading frame, and its role is uncertain. The sequence derives from a woman aged 45-65 years in good health and CMV-seropositive. In DNA form, the CDR3 reads TGTGCCAGAAATTCCGGAAGATCACAGGTAGCCAAAAACATTCAGTACTTC. Translated, it gives CARNSGRSQVAKNIQYF.